This T cell receptor beta chain derives from a study of identical twins. CDR1 and CDR2 from the germline V gene are SGHVS and FNYEAQ. The CDR3 has 17 amino acids. V shed 3 bases and J 0 bases; nucleotides not matched to a gene: 8. TCRdb re-called the 5' RACE reads through MiXCR, storing one row per CDR3 protein. The sample lists about 530,000 distinct CDR3 sequences; around 20% were seen once. These sequences were also reported in another study, on yellow fever vaccine responses in identical twins.

The TCR comes from a woman younger than 35 in good health. Sequencing was carried out using CD4+ T cells sorted from blood. V is TRBV7-6 and J is TRBJ2-7; 10 positions agree with TRBD2. This CDR3 is CASSFKLAGPISYEQYF. In DNA, the CDR3 is TGTGCCAGCAGCTTCAAACTAGCGGGACCTATCTCCTACGAGCAGTACTTC.